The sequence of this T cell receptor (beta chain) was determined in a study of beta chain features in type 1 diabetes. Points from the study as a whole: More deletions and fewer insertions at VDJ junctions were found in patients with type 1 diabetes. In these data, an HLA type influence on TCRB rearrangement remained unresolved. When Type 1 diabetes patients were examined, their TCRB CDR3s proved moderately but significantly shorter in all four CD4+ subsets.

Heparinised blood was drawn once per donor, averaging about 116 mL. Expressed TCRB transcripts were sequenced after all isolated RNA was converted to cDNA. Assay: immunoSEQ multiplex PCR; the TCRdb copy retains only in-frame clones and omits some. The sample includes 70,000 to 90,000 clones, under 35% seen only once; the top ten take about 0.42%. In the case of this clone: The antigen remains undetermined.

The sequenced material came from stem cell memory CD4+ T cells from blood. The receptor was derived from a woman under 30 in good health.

For the CDR3, the DNA is TGTGCCAGCAGCTGGCAGGGAGATACGCAGTATTTT. This encodes CASSWQGDTQYF. The chain carries TRBV5-5 and TRBJ2-3; D is perhaps TRBD1 (5 bases). CDR1 and CDR2 from the germline V gene are SGHKS and YYEKEE (reference sequence). Trimming removed 3 bases at V and 5 bases at J, with 7 bases between. This CDR3 contains 12 residues.